These 27 T cell receptor beta chains were sequenced from one sample in a study of blood T cell repertoires in COVID-19. Sequenced by immunoSEQ multiplex PCR; TCRdb stores in-frame clones only, minus some. The sample records more than 200,000 clones, roughly 80% being singletons. Source material: peripheral blood. The receptor source for this set is a man aged 45-65 years with active or convalescent COVID-19.

This chain links TRBV6-5 with TRBJ2-3, with 13 nucleotides matching TRBD2. V trimming: 4 bases; J trimming: 2 bases; junction bases outside the gene matches: 3. The CDR3 is made up of 16 amino acids. Per germline, CDR1 MNHEY and CDR2 SVGAGI. The CDR3 DNA reads TGTGCCAGCAGTTGGGGGACTAGCGGGGCCACAGATACGCAGTATTTT. Its protein product is CASSWGTSGATDTQYF.

The rearrangement joins TRBV7-2 to TRBJ1-3; no clear D. This CDR3 comprises 13 residues. Trimming pared 2 bases from V and 8 bases from J, leaving 10 bases between. In germline, CDR1 is SGHTA, CDR2 FQGNSA. The CDR3 DNA is TGTGCCAGCAGCTTAAGCCAGCGGGACACCATATATTTT. This codes for CASSLSQRDTIYF.

This clone was counted ten times or more. This sequence joins TRBV4-1 and TRBJ2-1; TRBD2 matches at 9 bases. CDR3 length equals 17 residues. CDR1 MGHRA and CDR2 YSYEKL come from the germline V gene. V lost 0 bases, J lost 1 base, and 4 bases stayed unmatched. Here the CDR3 DNA reads TGCGCCAGCAGCCAAGATCGGACTAGCGTATCCTACAATGAGCAGTTCTTC. Translation: CASSQDRTSVSYNEQFF.

This chain uses TRBV6-5 with TRBJ2-1; perhaps TRBD2 as D (5 bases). V was trimmed by 5 bases and J by 5 bases, leaving 16 bases between them. CDR1 is MNHEY, CDR2 SVGAGI, per germline. This CDR3 contains 15 residues. In DNA, the CDR3 is TGTGCCAGCAGTATTTCCCCTCGAGGGCACAATGAGCAGTTCTTC. Amino acid sequence: CASSISPRGHNEQFF.

The chain couples TRBV5-4 to TRBJ2-7, with 10 bases matching TRBD1. The CDR3 covers 16 residues. The germline V gene has CDR1 SGHNT and CDR2 YYREEE (reference sequence). V lost 5 bases and J lost 6; bases outside the gene matches: 14. The CDR3 DNA follows: TGTGCCAGCAGTCAAGGGGGGACAGGGGTCTCTTCCGAGCAGTACTTC. As protein: CASSQGGTGVSSEQYF.

The V and J genes are TRBV7-3 and TRBJ2-1; TRBD2 might be the D (7 bases). This CDR3 is built from 17 residues. Germline-derived CDR1 and CDR2 are SGHTA and FQGTGA. Between the trimmed V and J ends, which lost 0 bases and 4 bases, there was a span of 16 bases. CDR3 residues: CASSLTVAGAIYNEQFF. The CDR3 DNA sequence: TGTGCCAGCAGCTTAACTGTGGCGGGGGCCATATACAATGAGCAGTTCTTC.

The chain has TRBV12-5 and TRBJ2-1; a weak D match, TRBD1 (6 bases). This CDR3 has 12 amino acids. V gave up 6 bases and J gave up 7 bases, with 10 bases separating them. CDR1 is LGHNT and CDR2 is FRNRAP in the germline V gene. This CDR3 reads CASGLTGNEQFF. The CDR3 DNA reads as TGTGCTAGTGGGCTTACAGGGAATGAGCAGTTCTTC.

The chain employs TRBV11-2 and TRBJ2-5; 8 nucleotides align to TRBD2. Germline CDR1 reads SGHAT; CDR2 reads FQNNGV. The length of the CDR3 is 17 residues. V lost 5 bases, J lost 2 bases, and 13 bases stayed unmatched. DNA of the CDR3: TGTGCCAGCAGCCTAGGTGCCGCGGGGGGAAAACAAGAGACCCAGTACTTC. It encodes CASSLGAAGGKQETQYF.

This chain joins TRBV29-1 and TRBJ1-2, with TRBD1 matching 8 bases. The CDR3 spans 12 residues. CDR1 and CDR2 (germline): SQVTM, ANQGSEA. V lost 7 bases and J lost 8; bases outside the gene matches: 9. The CDR3, as DNA: TGCAGCGCAACGGGACAGGACCTCGGCTACACCTTC. Encoded protein: CSATGQDLGYTF.

The chain employs TRBV19 and TRBJ1-3; D remains ambiguous. Trimming removed 4 bases from V and 0 bases from J, with 7 bases in between. The CDR3 length is 14 residues. The germline gives CDR1 LNHDA, CDR2 SQIVND (reference sequence). The CDR3 spells CASSRSNSGNTIYF. CDR3 bases: TGTGCCAGTAGTAGAAGCAACTCTGGAAACACCATATATTTT.

The chain carries TRBV5-1 and TRBJ2-1; 7 nucleotides agree with TRBD2. The V and J ends lost 4 bases and 6 bases, in that order; junction bases with no gene match: 10. Germline lookup yields CDR1 SGHRS and CDR2 YFSETQ. The CDR3 has 15 amino acids. CDR3 DNA: TGCGCCAGCAGCCCCTCGGAGGCGGGGGTCAATGAGCAGTTCTTC. It encodes CASSPSEAGVNEQFF.

J is TRBJ1-4 and V is TRBV7-9; D uncertain. Germline CDR1 reads SEHNR; CDR2 reads FQNEAQ (reference sequence). The length of the CDR3 is 18 residues. V dropped 5 bases and J dropped 7 bases, with 26 bases sitting between them. This CDR3 reads CASSPGQLTERVGEKLFF. CDR3 sequence (DNA): TGTGCCAGCAGCCCTGGCCAATTGACGGAGAGGGTCGGTGAAAAACTGTTTTTT.

This clone appeared a single time. The chain carries TRBV5-1 and TRBJ1-4, with unresolved D. CDR3 size: 16 residues. Germline CDR1 and CDR2: SGHRS and YFSETQ. Trimming left V 0 bases short and J 4 bases short, with 13 bases between. CDR3 protein: CASSLGFRGNNEKLFF. DNA of the CDR3: TGCGCCAGCAGCTTGGGGTTTCGAGGAAATAATGAAAAACTGTTTTTT.

The chain joins TRBV30 to TRBJ1-2; D ambiguous. V was shortened by 5 bases and J by 8 bases, with 21 bases between the two germline ends. This CDR3 is 14 amino acids long. Germline assignment: CDR1 GTSNPN and CDR2 SVGIG (reference sequence). CDR3 nucleotides: TGTGCCTGGCTCCCCCTCCGGGGTCCCCGGGGCTACACCTTC. Translation: CAWLPLRGPRGYTF.

CDR3 in DNA: TGTGCCAGCAGTTTGGCCGGGACAGGCTATGGCTACACCTTC. It is translated as CASSLAGTGYGYTF. The genes are TRBV27 and TRBJ1-2; 8 positions match TRBD1. V shed 3 bases and J 4 bases; nucleotides not matched to a gene: 4. Germline V gives CDR1 MNHEY, CDR2 SMNVEV (reference sequence). This CDR3 spans 14 amino acids.

This clone was counted a single time. CDR3 residues: CASRFPGGTEAFF. The DNA for the CDR3 is TGTGCCAGCAGATTTCCAGGAGGCACTGAAGCTTTCTTT. The chain uses TRBV12-3 or TRBV12-4 and TRBJ1-1; D not certain. The CDR3 is made up of 13 amino acids. V was trimmed by 6 bases and J by 4 bases, leaving 12 bases between them.

The chain joins TRBV5-1 to TRBJ1-1, with 8 bases matching TRBD1. The CDR3 has 18 residues. The ends lost 0 bases at V and 0 bases at J; junction bases unmatched: 10. Germline V gene data show CDR1 as SGHRS and CDR2 as YFSETQ. The CDR3 is CASSLGRGQPKLNTEAFF. The CDR3 DNA reads TGCGCCAGCAGCTTGGGCAGGGGGCAACCCAAACTGAACACTGAAGCTTTCTTT.

The gene calls are TRBV7-2 and TRBJ1-1; the D gene is possibly TRBD1 (5 bases). Germline V lookup: CDR1 SGHTA, CDR2 FQGNSA. The ends were cut back, 5 bases at V and 2 bases at J, with 12 bases in the middle. CDR3 size: 14 residues. CDR3 in DNA: TGTGCCAGCAGCGCGGGACGGGCAAACACTGAAGCTTTCTTT. It encodes CASSAGRANTEAFF.

The table lists this clone with a few counts. The chain joins TRBV19 to TRBJ1-2, with TRBD1 identical over 7 bases. V trimming: 4 bases; J trimming: 4 bases; junction bases outside the gene matches: 9. CDR3 length: 15 amino acids. CDR1 and CDR2 (germline): LNHDA, SQIVND (reference sequence). CDR3 DNA sequence: TGTGCCAGTAGTACTCGGGACAGTCCTAGCTATGGCTACACCTTC. As protein: CASSTRDSPSYGYTF.

The rearrangement joins TRBV10-1 to TRBJ2-1, with unresolved D. The CDR3 runs 16 residues. Germline V CDR1 and CDR2: WNHNN, SYGVQD (reference sequence). The V end was cut by 7 bases, the J end by 0 bases, with 16 bases between. CDR3 nucleotides: TGCGCCAGCACGAGAAACGACTGGAGCTCCTACAATGAGCAGTTCTTC. As protein: CASTRNDWSSYNEQFF.

The rearrangement links TRBV7-9 to TRBJ1-1, with TRBD1 matching over 7 bases. Germline CDR1 reads SEHNR; CDR2 reads FQNEAQ (reference sequence). V was pared by 1 base and J by 10 bases, with 6 bases of the junction left unmatched. The CDR3 runs 13 residues. CDR3 in DNA: TGTGCCAGCAGCTTAGAAGGGGGCGAGAGAGCTTTCTTT. This gives the protein CASSLEGGERAFF.

The V and J genes are TRBV7-8 and TRBJ2-5; 8 positions match TRBD1. The CDR3 consists of 16 residues. The germline V gene encodes CDR1 SGHVS and CDR2 FQNEAQ. Trimming at V came to 1 base and at J to 5 bases, leaving 9 bases not matched to a gene. CDR3 nucleotides: TGTGCCAGCAGCTTAGGGGCAGGGGGCGCCTGGGAGACCCAGTACTTC. This encodes CASSLGAGGAWETQYF.

V usage is TRBV10-3 and J usage is TRBJ1-2, with 8 nucleotides matching TRBD1. Germline V gene lookup returns CDR1 ENHRY and CDR2 SYGVKD. The CDR3 totals 15 residues. Trimming removed 2 bases from V and 8 bases from J; junction bases left unmatched: 10. CDR3 amino acids: CAISEGGQGVLGYTF. Here the CDR3 DNA reads TGTGCCATCAGTGAGGGTGGACAGGGAGTCTTAGGCTACACCTTC.

This clone was seen more than once but under ten times. The chain has TRBV5-1 and TRBJ1-2, with unresolved D. V was trimmed by 0 bases and J by 2 bases, leaving 5 bases between them. Germline CDR1 SGHRS, CDR2 YFSETQ. This CDR3 contains 13 residues. CDR3 DNA: TGCGCCAGCAGCTTGGACGGGAACTATGGCTACACCTTC. Its translation: CASSLDGNYGYTF. Using reference TRBV5-1 and TRBJ1-2 for the parts outside the CDR3, the full variable domain is KAGVTQTPRYLIKTRGQQVTLSCSPISGHRSVSWYQQTPGQGLQFLFEYFSETQRNKGNFPGRFSGRQFSNSRSEMNVSTLELGDSALYLCASSLDGNYGYTFGSGTRLTVV.

This sequence joins TRBV30 and TRBJ1-1; D remains ambiguous. V lost 0 bases and J 5 bases, leaving 16 bases between the germline ends. The CDR3 has 15 amino acids. Germline V lookup: CDR1 GTSNPN, CDR2 SVGIG (reference sequence). The CDR3 coding sequence is TGTGCCTGGAGTGTAGCCCGCTCTCTGAGGACTGAAGCTTTCTTT. Translation: CAWSVARSLRTEAFF.

This rearrangement joins TRBV27 to TRBJ2-2; TRBD2 matches 10 bases. V lost 2 bases to trimming and J lost 6 bases; unmatched junction nucleotides: 3. The CDR3 covers 15 residues. Germline V gene data show CDR1 as MNHEY and CDR2 as SMNVEV (reference sequence). The CDR3 reads CASSLKRGGAGELFF. In nucleotides, the CDR3 is TGTGCCAGCAGTTTAAAGCGGGGGGGCGCCGGGGAGCTGTTTTTT.

The rearrangement links TRBV5-1 to TRBJ2-7; the match to TRBD2 covers 9 bases. J lost 4 bases, V lost 4 bases, and 6 bases had no gene match. CDR3 size: 14 residues. CDR1 SGHRS and CDR2 YFSETQ come from the germline V gene. In DNA, the CDR3 is TGCGCCAGCAGCCTATCTAGCGGGGATTACGAGCAGTACTTC. It encodes CASSLSSGDYEQYF.